The 29 T cell receptor beta chains listed next were all sequenced from one sample in a study of immune evolution from preneoplasia to lung adenocarcinoma. TCRdb's table, derived via immunoSEQ multiplex PCR, lists solely in-frame clones and lacks some. Of under 45,000 clones in the sample, roughly four fifths were seen once. The sample was FFPE invasive lung adenocarcinoma tissue. Receptor source: a person aged 55 to 69 with lung adenocarcinoma.

The V call is TRBV7-6, the J call TRBJ2-3; D not certain. The V end was cut by 5 bases, the J end by 0 bases, with 9 bases between. CDR3 length: 14 amino acids. Germline V lookup: CDR1 SGHVS, CDR2 FNYEAQ. CDR3 coding DNA: TGTGCCAGCAGCCCACTTACTAGCACAGATACGCAGTATTTT. Its translation is CASSPLTSTDTQYF.

CDR3 loop: CAWTPSRTRREYEQYF. Written as DNA, the CDR3 is TGTGCCTGGACCCCCTCACGGACAAGGCGAGAATACGAGCAGTACTTC. This chain joins TRBV30 and TRBJ2-7; D may be TRBD1 (5 bases). This CDR3 region has 16 residues. Trimming cost V 4 bases and J 4 bases, with 23 bases left between them. In germline, CDR1 is GTSNPN, CDR2 SVGIG (reference sequence).

The chain joins TRBV28 to TRBJ2-5; D not resolved. Trimming took 5 bases from V and 3 from J, leaving 13 bases between them. Germline CDR1 reads MDHEN; CDR2 reads SYDVKM. CDR3 size: 14 residues. The chain's CDR3 is CASSPYPDEETQYF. DNA for the CDR3: TGTGCCAGCAGTCCATACCCCGACGAAGAGACCCAGTACTTC.

This clone was seen once. Written as DNA, the CDR3 is TGTGCCAGTAGTATCCTCCCCCCCGGACTAGCTGGTAATGAGCAGTTCTTC. Its translation is CASSILPPGLAGNEQFF. The chain links TRBV19 to TRBJ2-1, with 8 bases fitting TRBD2. The CDR3 runs to 17 residues. Germline CDR1 LNHDA, CDR2 SQIVND (reference sequence). The junction had 14 bases not matched to a gene; V was cut back by 3 bases and J by 7 bases.

The V call is TRBV11-2, the J call TRBJ2-7, with TRBD1 identical over 10 bases. The germline gives CDR1 SGHAT, CDR2 FQNNGV. The CDR3 totals 16 residues. V trimming: 5 bases; J trimming: 5 bases; junction bases outside the gene matches: 12. CDR3 sequence (DNA): TGTGCCAGCAGCGACAGGGACAGGGGTTTGTCCCACGAGCAGTACTTC. This translates into CASSDRDRGLSHEQYF.

The rearrangement uses TRBV11-2 and TRBJ2-7; 7 bases agree with TRBD2. The V segment lost 2 bases and the J segment 2 bases; nucleotides outside the gene matches: 3. Germline V CDR1 and CDR2: SGHAT, FQNNGV. The CDR3 loop spans 14 amino acids. CDR3 bases: TGTGCCAGCAGCTTACAGGCGGGGGCCTACGAGCAGTACTTC. This encodes CASSLQAGAYEQYF.

The J gene is TRBJ1-4, the V gene TRBV5-1, with D maybe TRBD1 (6 bases). The CDR3 runs 15 residues. Germline V gene lookup returns CDR1 SGHRS and CDR2 YFSETQ. V was trimmed by 3 bases and J by 2 bases, leaving 11 bases between them. The CDR3 DNA reads TGCGCCAGCAGCTGGACTACAGGGACTAATGAAAAACTGTTTTTT. This translates into CASSWTTGTNEKLFF. Drawing the rest from reference TRBV5-1 and TRBJ1-4, the complete variable domain is KAGVTQTPRYLIKTRGQQVTLSCSPISGHRSVSWYQQTPGQGLQFLFEYFSETQRNKGNFPGRFSGRQFSNSRSEMNVSTLELGDSALYLCASSWTTGTNEKLFFGSGTQLSVL.

The rearrangement uses TRBV28 and TRBJ2-5; 8 bases are a match to TRBD1. Trimming cost V 10 bases and J 3 bases; bases outside gene matches: 7. CDR3 length: 13 residues. The germline V gene encodes CDR1 MDHEN and CDR2 SYDVKM. CDR3 in DNA: TGTGCCACCGCGGACAGGGTTAAAGAGACCCAGTACTTC. It codes for CATADRVKETQYF.

The chain recombines TRBV29-1 with TRBJ2-1; D not certain. V dropped 5 bases and J dropped 5 bases, with 4 bases sitting between them. This CDR3 contains 10 residues. Germline V CDR1 and CDR2: SQVTM, ANQGSEA. The CDR3 here is CSVWNNEQFF. CDR3 nucleotide sequence: TGCAGCGTTTGGAACAATGAGCAGTTCTTC.

The chain couples TRBV4-2 to TRBJ2-3, with TRBD2 as a possible D gene (5 bases). From germline, CDR1 is LGHNA and CDR2 YNFKEQ. The CDR3 totals 16 residues. V was cut by 4 bases and J by 3 bases, with 17 bases left in between. The CDR3 bases are TGTGCCAGCAGCCCTGGCAGCGGCGGCGGAACAGATACGCAGTATTTT. Translation gives CASSPGSGGGTDTQYF.

The chain joins TRBV28 to TRBJ1-2; no clear D gene. The CDR3 loop spans 14 amino acids. Trimming took 4 bases from V and 5 from J, leaving 14 bases between them. The germline V gene encodes CDR1 MDHEN and CDR2 SYDVKM. The CDR3, as DNA: TGTGCCAGCAGTTATGACCCGGTAGGGTATGGCTACACCTTC. It specifies CASSYDPVGYGYTF.

The rearrangement joins TRBV19 to TRBJ1-2, with D hard to call. Trimming cost V 7 bases and J 1 base, with 10 bases left between them. The CDR3 sequence is 13 residues long. Germline assignment: CDR1 LNHDA and CDR2 SQIVND (reference sequence). CDR3 loop: CASTPTDNYGYTF. DNA of the CDR3: TGTGCCAGTACCCCGACTGATAACTATGGCTACACCTTC.

DNA of the CDR3: TGTGCCAGCAGCTTGTTTGACAGAGCTGAAGGAGCTTTCTTT. This encodes CASSLFDRAEGAFF. V gene TRBV7-2 combines with J gene TRBJ1-1; weak D call: TRBD1 (5 bases). Germline CDR1 and CDR2: SGHTA and FQGNSA. This CDR3 contains 14 residues. Trimming pared 3 bases from V and 10 bases from J, leaving 18 bases between.

The V and J genes are TRBV25-1 and TRBJ2-5; D is ambiguous. The germline V gene encodes CDR1 MGHDK and CDR2 SYGVNS. V was cut by 3 bases and J by 5 bases, with 16 bases left in between. This CDR3 is built from 15 residues. The CDR3 DNA sequence: TGTGCCAGCAGTGACCCCGGCAGAGTGCCGGAGACCCAGTACTTC. Translation: CASSDPGRVPETQYF.

J is TRBJ2-7 and V is TRBV6-5, with TRBD2 as a possible D gene (6 bases). CDR1 is MNHEY, CDR2 SVGAGI, per germline. CDR3 length: 14 residues. Trimming removed 5 bases at V and 6 bases at J, with 17 bases between. The chain's CDR3 is CASSLDLEGPEQYF. Here the CDR3 DNA reads TGTGCCAGCAGTCTAGATCTGGAGGGACCCGAGCAGTACTTC.

The chain has TRBV21-1 and TRBJ2-7; TRBD2, as called in the table, went unchecked against the DNA. TRBV21-1 is recorded as a pseudogene. The CDR3 consists of 17 residues. The CDR3 coding sequence is TGTGCCAGCAGCAAACCGGGGAGGGCTAGCGGGAGACGAGAGCAGTACTTC. Its translation: CASSKPGRASGRREQYF.

This chain links TRBV10-2 with TRBJ1-3, with a weak D call TRBD1 (5 bases). Germline V gives CDR1 WSHSY, CDR2 SAAADI. V dropped 2 bases and J dropped 9 bases, with 23 bases sitting between them. CDR3 size: 17 residues. CDR3 nucleotides: TGCGCCAGCAGTGAGGGGGCGCCGTCAAGTTTGAGAGCCACCATATATTTT. This encodes CASSEGAPSSLRATIYF.

This clone was counted once. The chain uses TRBV19 and TRBJ2-4; D unclear. This CDR3 is built from 16 residues. Trimming pared 5 bases from V and 0 bases from J, leaving 14 bases between. Germline V gives CDR1 LNHDA, CDR2 SQIVND (reference sequence). CDR3 sequence: CASSSPRVGAKNIQYF. CDR3 coding DNA: TGTGCCAGTAGTTCCCCTAGGGTGGGAGCCAAAAACATTCAGTACTTC.

J is TRBJ2-1 and V is TRBV28, with 7 bases that match TRBD2. J was trimmed by 8 bases and V by 4 bases; bases with no gene match: 17. Germline CDR1 reads MDHEN; CDR2 reads SYDVKM. This CDR3 has 17 residues. CDR3 sequence reads: CASSSGKAGVGRYEQFF. As DNA, the CDR3 is TGTGCCAGCAGTTCGGGTAAGGCGGGAGTTGGCCGGTATGAGCAGTTCTTC.

V gene TRBV15 combines with J gene TRBJ2-1, with no clear D. Per the germline V gene, CDR1 is LNHNV and CDR2 is YYDKDF (reference sequence). V was trimmed by 2 bases and J by 8 bases, leaving 10 bases between them. This CDR3 comprises 13 residues. Here the CDR3 reads CATSRQRTDEQFF. The CDR3 DNA sequence: TGTGCCACCAGCAGACAACGTACCGATGAGCAGTTCTTC.

This chain connects TRBV7-2 to TRBJ2-3, with 12 nucleotides matching TRBD2. CDR1 SGHTA and CDR2 FQGNSA come from the germline V gene. The CDR3 length is 16 residues. V shed 0 bases, J shed 7 bases, and the junction held 5 bases outside the gene matches. The CDR3: CASSLAGTSGFNTQYF. CDR3 nucleotide sequence: TGTGCCAGCAGCTTAGCAGGGACTAGCGGGTTTAATACGCAGTATTTT.

J is TRBJ1-4 and V is TRBV7-6, with TRBD1 identical over 7 bases. The CDR3 is 16 amino acids. Unmatched junction bases numbered 8, after V lost 5 bases and J lost 2 bases. CDR1 is SGHVS and CDR2 is FNYEAQ in the germline V gene. The CDR3 protein is CASSPGQAGTNEKLFF. The CDR3 nucleotides read TGTGCCAGCAGCCCCGGACAGGCCGGCACTAATGAAAAACTGTTTTTT.

V gene TRBV19 combines with J gene TRBJ1-5, with 8 bases fitting TRBD1. Germline V gene sequence: CDR1 LNHDA, CDR2 SQIVND (reference sequence). The CDR3 has 14 amino acids. Trimming cost V 4 bases and J 7 bases; bases outside gene matches: 6. This chain's CDR3 is CASSKGQVGQPQHF. In DNA form, the CDR3 reads TGTGCCAGTAGTAAGGGACAGGTCGGACAGCCCCAGCATTTT.

This clone was seen a handful of times. This chain uses TRBV6-5 with TRBJ2-7, with D perhaps assigned TRBD1 or TRBD2 (5 bases each). The CDR3 extends over 14 amino acids. Trimming pared 5 bases from V and 2 bases from J, leaving 13 bases between. Germline CDR1 MNHEY, CDR2 SVGAGI. DNA for the CDR3: TGTGCCAGCAGTCGGGACGTGGAAGCCTACGAGCAGTACTTC. It encodes CASSRDVEAYEQYF.

The rearrangement links TRBV7-6 to TRBJ2-5; TRBD2 aligns across 9 bases. The V gene end was trimmed by 3 bases and the J gene end by 2 bases; junction bases not matched to a gene: 10. The CDR3 contains 17 residues. In germline, CDR1 is SGHVS, CDR2 FNYEAQ. CDR3 amino acids: CASSFPGTSPPQETQYF. In nucleotides, the CDR3 is TGTGCCAGCAGCTTCCCCGGGACTAGCCCCCCACAAGAGACCCAGTACTTC. Supplemented by reference TRBV7-6 and TRBJ2-5, the full variable domain reads GAGVSQSPRYKVTKRGQDVALRCDPISGHVSLYWYRQALGQGPEFLTYFNYEAQQDKSGLPNDRFSAERPEGSISTLTIQRTEQRDSAMYRCASSFPGTSPPQETQYFGPGTRLLVL.

This chain joins TRBV18 and TRBJ2-5; D is unresolved. The germline V and J ends were trimmed by 2 bases and 5 bases, with 12 bases remaining between them. The CDR3 totals 14 residues. Germline loops: CDR1 KGHSH, CDR2 LQKENI. The CDR3, as DNA: TGTGCCAGCTCACCAGATTCTCTTATCGAGACCCAGTACTTC. Translation gives CASSPDSLIETQYF.

This rearrangement joins TRBV19 to TRBJ2-1; D gene unclear. CDR1 and CDR2 from the germline V gene are LNHDA and SQIVND (reference sequence). Trimming left V 8 bases short and J 8 bases short, with 7 bases between. The length of the CDR3 is 10 residues. CDR3: CASGWDEQFF. The CDR3 DNA reads TGTGCCAGTGGGTGGGATGAGCAGTTCTTC.

This clone was observed once. J is TRBJ2-7 and V is TRBV6-6, with 7 bases aligning to TRBD1. V was clipped by 5 bases and J by 3 bases; unmatched bases: 4. This CDR3 has 13 amino acids. Germline assignment: CDR1 MNHNY and CDR2 SVGAGI (reference sequence). This chain's CDR3 is CASSRDRDYEQYF. CDR3 DNA: TGTGCCAGCAGTCGGGACAGAGACTACGAGCAGTACTTC.

This clone was found once. The rearrangement uses TRBV28 and TRBJ1-5; possibly TRBD1 for D (6 bases). The V end lost 3 bases, the J end lost 10 bases, and 16 bases lay between the germline ends. Germline lookup yields CDR1 MDHEN and CDR2 SYDVKM. The CDR3 sequence is 14 residues long. Here the CDR3 DNA reads TGTGCCAGCAGTTTCGGACAGTTGAAGAACCCCCAGCATTTT. This gives the protein CASSFGQLKNPQHF.